This T cell receptor beta chain comes out of a study of cytomegalovirus exposure and HLA in healthy donors (dated by TCRdb to 2017 to 2019). Regarding the research as a whole: In an earlier analysis of 587 of the donors, approximately 300 Gb of sequence data and 90 million to 130 million unique TCR beta sequences from about 179 million T cells were reported. Approximately 330 gigabases of sequencing data and around 80 million unique TCR sequences made up an early release that covered approximately 620 HLA-typed donors. The genetic ancestry cluster associated with self-reported Caucasian donors included around 76% of the roughly 380 genotyped donors. The study aimed to test whether signatures of past pathogen exposure could be identified by cataloging public T cell receptors. The study profiled the T cell repertoires of hundreds of subjects by immunosequencing and related them to cytomegalovirus serostatus. Besides the first cohort of under 700 subjects, a separate validation cohort made up of about 120 different subjects was used. High-throughput TCR immunosequencing, statistical association of individual TCRs with disease status, and machine learning were combined to predict cytomegalovirus infection status. To study patterns of TCR occurrence, a later analysis re-analyzed previously published TCR beta repertoires from more than 550 donors and added high-resolution HLA genotyping. Rather than drawing on any new phenotypic data, the later analysis identified candidate immune exposures from TCR beta sequences and the way those sequences occurred across donors. In an earlier analysis of around 540 of the donors, high-throughput TCR beta sequencing was used to judge whether each TCR beta V gene segment behaved as functional or pseudogenic. Alongside the repertoire data, information on donor age, sex, ethnicity and CMV serostatus was compiled. In a later genetic analysis, genome-wide SNP genotypes for about 55% of the roughly 670 donors were used, and that subset was treated as a discovery cohort. All discovery cohort repertoires had been generated using a single sequencing platform. Class I and class II HLA loci were covered by the typing at four-digit resolution. The number of donors typed differed by locus, with roughly 629-640 for A, B, C, DRB1 and DQB1, around 500 for DQA1, 600 to 610 for DPA1, and some 450 for DPB1. Because of strong linkage in the cohort, four to six DR-DQ haplotypes were treated as single units for association and clustering. Across around 400 genotyped donors of the cohort, an average of about 240,000 unique TCR beta nucleotide sequences per donor were sequenced, and 15% to 20% of those sequences were non-productive.

The cohort consisted of 600 to 700 healthy bone marrow donors. At the time of sampling, every cohort member was nominally healthy, though immune exposures that went unrecorded were likely present. The donor tested CMV seronegative and was one of the 352 seronegative cohort members. Every donor gave a peripheral blood sample, and the peripheral blood mononuclear cells from that sample were used for TCR beta sequencing. Genomic DNA extraction from the blood cell samples was performed with the Qiagen DNeasy Blood Extraction Kit. For this clone: No cognate antigen has been identified for it.

The full study reports these points: Because HLA typing was unavailable for some donors at each locus, only the typed subset was used in association tests. The study gave a list of around 170 TCR beta chains associated with cytomegalovirus. Correlated functional status among segregating V segments might reflect linkage disequilibrium, but an unknown experimental factor could not be ruled out. According to a later genetic analysis, donors in an Asian-associated ancestry cluster had fewer N-insertions in productive TCRs than the roughly 660-donor mean. A later analysis found that most CMV-associated TCR beta chains appeared HLA-restricted, with HLA associations seemingly driven largely by CMV exposure. A further reported finding was that TCR beta sequences accurately predicted the HLA-A and HLA-B alleles for most subjects in the first cohort. Some 15 rarely observed V segments, including chromosome 9 orphons, were excluded from the earlier analysis of approximately 500 of the donors because counts were too low. Sequencing depth was assumed to be roughly uniform across donors in the presence/absence analyses, though that assumption may not hold. Broadly in line with IMGT annotations, most TCR beta V segments showed up in productive rearrangements about 87% or about 30% of the time in an earlier analysis of 450 to 750 of the donors. Across donors, most TCR sequences were observed very rarely, whereas some public TCRs were present in many individuals. Because the 87-base-pair reads could not distinguish some IMGT-functional V segments, including TRBV6-2 and TRBV6-3, those segments were excluded. This cohort had only TCR beta chains sequenced, and the lack of alpha or paired-chain data limited which features could be detected. According to a later analysis, parvovirus B19, influenza, CMV and Epstein-Barr virus appeared linked to several top co-occurrence clusters. A later analysis found that HLA-associated TCR beta chains were more clonally expanded and had lower generation probabilities than equally common non-associated chains. A cluster of highly shared sequence variants was judged likely to represent a technical artifact of the sequencing pipeline. It was suggested by the authors that the approach could potentially be generalized to other disease states and immunological phenotypes. In a later analysis, the rate of TCR association differed among HLA loci, with DRB1 alleles having the most associated TCRs and HLA-C alleles having the fewest. The only immune exposure information available for the cohort was CMV serostatus. Three of the identified cytomegalovirus-associated TCR beta chains were confirmed in vitro to be specific for cytomegalovirus antigens. In a later analysis, about 16,000 TCR beta sequences were associated with specific HLA alleles at a false discovery rate of 0.05. Strong co-occurrence of HLA alleles, especially DR and DQ, made assigning TCR associations to individual alleles difficult. An association between a missense DCLRE1C variant and V-gene and J-gene trimming of TCR beta chains was found in a later genetic analysis and replicated in an independent cohort. The classifier was reported to diagnose cytomegalovirus status with high specificity and sensitivity in both the original and validation cohorts.

V has 0 bases trimmed and J has 6 bases trimmed; junction bases matching no gene number 7. CDR1 LGHNA and CDR2 YSLEER are derived from the germline V gene. From cysteine to phenylalanine, the CDR3 is 17 amino acids long. Just CDR3 DNA is preserved here, 51 bases in frame from base 1. The library was generated by the immunoSEQ multiplex PCR assay. A mixture of 60 forward primers for TCR Vbeta segments and 13 reverse primers for TCR Jbeta segments was used in the multiplex PCR. The CDR3 region of rearranged TCR beta genes was amplified from genomic DNA with a multiplex PCR assay. On the Illumina HiSeq System, the amplified TCR beta libraries were sequenced as 87-base-pair reads. The authors' analysis ran thus. Across the roughly 640 repertoires, a later analysis counted roughly 77 million unique TCR beta chains, roughly 11 million of which were shared by at least two donors. A nearest-neighbor algorithm error-corrected the raw reads and collapsed the reads into unique sequences, merging closely related sequences to remove PCR and sequencing errors. CDR3 sequences were aligned to IMGT reference sequences to assign V, D and J gene segments. For a sequence to be retained, a match of at least six nucleotides was required to both a V gene segment and a J gene segment. A rearrangement counted as productive if the CDR3 had no stop codons and remained in frame with V and J, and every other rearrangement counted as non-productive. Following IMGT convention, CDR3 was defined as the stretch from the second conserved V-encoded cysteine to the conserved J-encoded phenylalanine. Sequences without an unambiguous match to a single V gene segment were excluded from the earlier analysis of about 600 of the donors. An earlier analysis of 550 to 650 of the donors classified V segments as functional when productive rearrangements were above 56.7% and as segregating when the standard deviation between donors was above 5%. A statistical classification framework was developed to diagnose cytomegalovirus status using the catalog of TCR beta chain sequences. A later analysis assigned V and J genes by comparing TCR nucleotide sequences with IMGT/GENE-DB human TR gene sequences. A later analysis assigned CDR3 sequences and most-parsimonious VDJ recombination scenarios with the TCRdist pipeline. In a later analysis, each TCR beta chain was defined by its CDR3 amino acid sequence together with its V-gene family, and reads lacking a unique V-gene family were excluded. As a way to deal with suspected cross-contamination and a sequencing artifact, a later analysis dropped nearly 600 nucleotide sequences that were highly shared and had low generation probability. For each public chain, a later analysis derived a clonal expansion index from normalized ranks of inferred template counts within each repertoire. Generation probabilities in a later analysis came from a VDJ recombination model fitted to out-of-frame rearrangements, and those results were checked against IGoR. In a later analysis, TCR-TCR, TCR-HLA and TCR-CMV co-occurrence was scored with hypergeometric tests, and a repertoire-size bias correction was applied to TCR pairs. To estimate false discovery rates, a later analysis permuted the HLA or CMV assignments 20 times. A later analysis grouped co-occurring TCRs with DBSCAN, adding TCRdist sequence similarity when clustering within HLA-allele-positive subsets. For co-occurrence clustering, repertoires with fewer than 30,000 or more than 120,000 public chains were excluded, along with several repertoires with anomalous nucleotide sharing. The source is immuneACCESS, and TCRdb retained only in-frame sequences with V and J called. Part of the clones is not carried over; for the studies checked, unresolved V genes explain less than half of this, and the remainder is unexplained. V and J calls and clone size are copied from that table; D and trimming were computed from the DNA. The sample's clone listing holds under 130,000 clones. Jointly, the top ten make up 0.45% to 0.6% of the sample.

This chain is built from TRBV4-3 and TRBJ2-2, with TRBD2 matching 10 junction bases. This clonotype was sampled from a man aged 45-65 years in good health and CMV-seronegative. The sample taken for sequencing was PBMCs. The DNA sequence is given as TGCGCCAGCAGCCAAGATGGGCTAGCGGGAGAAGCCGGGGAGCTGTTTTTT. Translated, it gives CASSQDGLAGEAGELFF.